The 25 T cell receptor beta chains below all came from one sample that was sequenced in a study of CD8+CD57+ T cells in acquired aplastic anemia. Genomic DNA constituted the template upon which TCR beta VDJ and CDR3 profiling was performed. TCRdb redid the calling of the reads with MiXCR, one entry per CDR3 protein. This table holds about 190,000 distinct CDR3 sequences, around half found once. What was sequenced was sorted CD4+, CD8+, or CD8+CD57+ T cells (not recorded which) from PBMCs. The receptors were gathered from a human donor in good health, serving as a control.

The chain couples TRBV25-1 to TRBJ1-6; 8 bases align to TRBD1. CDR1 and CDR2 from the germline V gene are MGHDK and SYGVNS. The CDR3 loop spans 16 amino acids. The junction had 9 bases not matched to a gene; V was cut back by 1 base and J by 10 bases. This CDR3 reads CASSEWGTGVLSPLHF. CDR3 coding DNA: TGTGCCAGCAGTGAATGGGGGACAGGCGTACTGTCACCCCTCCACTTT.

The table lists this clonotype with a few counts. V and J are TRBV25-1 and TRBJ2-3; D tentatively fits TRBD1 or TRBD2 (5 bases each). CDR3 size: 12 residues. Per the germline V gene, CDR1 is MGHDK and CDR2 is SYGVNS. Trimming removed 4 bases from V and 4 bases from J, with 6 bases in between. In DNA, the CDR3 is TGTGCCAGCAGTGTGGGGGCAGATACGCAGTATTTT. Protein: CASSVGADTQYF.

This clonotype occurred a few times. A single base separates this from a much larger clone, so it may be a read error. The chain links TRBV7-2 to TRBJ2-4; TRBD1 aligns across 8 bases. Germline assignment: CDR1 SGHTA and CDR2 FQGNSA. V was clipped by 5 bases and J by 3 bases; unmatched bases: 9. The CDR3 runs to 16 residues. CDR3 sequence reads: CASSLTGGIGKNIQYF. For the CDR3, the DNA is TGTGCCAGCAGCCTTACAGGGGGGATCGGCAAAAACATTCAGTACTTC.

V gene TRBV24-1 combines with J gene TRBJ2-5; 8 bases map to TRBD1. The V segment lost 5 bases and the J segment 1 base; nucleotides outside the gene matches: 2. Looked up from germline, CDR1 is KGHDR and CDR2 is SFDVKD. The CDR3 covers 14 residues. This chain's CDR3 is CATSGQGTQETQYF. CDR3 nucleotide sequence: TGTGCCACCAGTGGACAGGGGACCCAAGAGACCCAGTACTTC.

The V call is TRBV7-9, the J call TRBJ1-1, with unresolved D. Trimming took 4 bases from V and 9 from J, leaving 12 bases between them. The CDR3 is made up of 12 amino acids. Germline V gene data show CDR1 as SEHNR and CDR2 as FQNEAQ (reference sequence). In DNA, the CDR3 is TGTGCCAGCAGCTCGCCGGAAGGGCAAGCTTTCTTT. It is translated as CASSSPEGQAFF.

This clonotype has a single count. The chain employs TRBV2 and TRBJ2-1; D is undetermined. With 4 bases removed from V and 13 bases from J, the gap between germline ends came to 14 bases. This CDR3 is 12 amino acids long. Germline-derived CDR1 and CDR2 are SNHLY and FYNNEI. CDR3 DNA sequence: TGTGCCAGCAGTGTCAGTGAAGAGACCCAGTTCTTC. This sequence encodes CASSVSEETQFF.

DNA of the CDR3: TGTGCCAGCAGCGTTGGACTTCCGGGCACCGGGGAGACCCAGTACTTC. It codes for CASSVGLPGTGETQYF. This rearrangement joins TRBV9 to TRBJ2-5, with D possibly being TRBD2 (5 bases). This CDR3 is built from 16 residues. Between the trimmed V and J ends, which lost 2 bases and 5 bases, there was a span of 19 bases. Germline-derived CDR1 and CDR2 are SGDLS and YYNGEE.

This clonotype was recorded many times. V gene TRBV4-3 combines with J gene TRBJ1-2, with TRBD1 as a possible D gene (6 bases). This CDR3 has 14 residues. The V end lost 2 bases, the J end lost 4 bases, and 11 bases lay between the germline ends. Looked up from germline, CDR1 is LGHNA and CDR2 is YSLEER. The CDR3 sequence is CASSQQGTGYGYTF. CDR3 coding DNA: TGCGCCAGCAGCCAACAGGGGACCGGCTATGGCTACACCTTC.

This clonotype was counted at least ten times. The chain employs TRBV3-1 and TRBJ2-3; TRBD2 matches at 7 bases. The CDR3 covers 15 residues. V lost 1 base and J lost 7; bases outside the gene matches: 8. Germline CDR1 reads LGHDT; CDR2 reads YNNKEL (reference sequence). The CDR3 DNA sequence: TGTGCCAGCAGCCAAGTGACGGGGGGTAGGCATACGCAGTATTTT. This sequence encodes CASSQVTGGRHTQYF.

V gene TRBV7-9 combines with J gene TRBJ2-2, with 10 nucleotides matching TRBD2. CDR3 length: 17 residues. V was clipped by 0 bases and J by 5 bases; unmatched bases: 6. Germline V lookup: CDR1 SEHNR, CDR2 FQNEAQ (reference sequence). The CDR3, as DNA: TGTGCCAGCAGCTTAGCCCTGGTTAGCGGGGGGACCGGGGAGCTGTTTTTT. It encodes CASSLALVSGGTGELFF.

This clonotype has a count of ten or more. V is TRBV11-1 and J is TRBJ2-3, with 10 positions matching TRBD2. V was clipped by 1 base and J by 0 bases; unmatched bases: 1. The CDR3 sequence is 16 residues long. Germline CDR1 reads SGHAT; CDR2 reads FQDESV (reference sequence). The CDR3 region is CASSLDSGGSTDTQYF. DNA for the CDR3: TGTGCCAGCAGCTTAGATAGCGGGGGGAGCACAGATACGCAGTATTTT.

The rearrangement uses TRBV7-8 and TRBJ2-5, with TRBD1 matching 10 bases. The ends lost 5 bases at V and 5 bases at J; junction bases unmatched: 11. Germline loops: CDR1 SGHVS, CDR2 FQNEAQ. CDR3 length equals 16 residues. The CDR3 loop is CASSIWTGGSVETQYF. DNA for the CDR3: TGTGCCAGCAGCATCTGGACAGGGGGTAGCGTGGAGACCCAGTACTTC.

As regards this clonotype: Germline is not matched at one junction end, which may reflect a read error. The rearrangement links TRBV10-3 to TRBJ1-2; D unclear. Germline V lookup: CDR1 ENHRY, CDR2 SYGVKD. The CDR3 has 13 amino acids. The CDR3 sequence: CAISVPTAYGCTF. As DNA, the CDR3 is TGTGCCATCAGTGTTCCCACCGCTTATGGCTGCACCTTC.

This clonotype was counted ten times or more. The rearrangement uses TRBV27 and TRBJ1-2, with 7 bases fitting TRBD1. CDR3 size: 14 residues. Germline V CDR1 and CDR2: MNHEY, SMNVEV (reference sequence). The junction had 7 bases not matched to a gene; V was cut back by 5 bases and J by 4 bases. CDR3 protein: CASSPGQVLYGYTF. The CDR3 coding sequence is TGTGCCAGCAGTCCCGGACAGGTACTCTATGGCTACACCTTC.

This rearrangement joins TRBV7-3 to TRBJ2-3; 11 nucleotides match TRBD2. From germline, CDR1 is SGHTA and CDR2 FQGTGA. The V segment lost 5 bases and the J segment 6 bases; nucleotides outside the gene matches: 13. This CDR3 has 17 residues. CDR3 residues: CASSQRLAGGLRDTQYF. CDR3 in DNA: TGTGCCAGCAGCCAAAGGCTAGCGGGGGGACTCCGGGATACGCAGTATTTT.

V and J are TRBV28 and TRBJ1-2; D is unclear. Looked up from germline, CDR1 is MDHEN and CDR2 is SYDVKM. The CDR3 totals 14 residues. Between the trimmed V and J ends, which lost 3 bases and 2 bases, there was a span of 10 bases. CDR3 sequence: CASSFDPANYGYTF. As DNA, the CDR3 is TGTGCCAGCAGTTTCGACCCGGCGAACTATGGCTACACCTTC.

The J gene is TRBJ2-1, the V gene TRBV5-5; 10 positions match TRBD2. The CDR3 is 16 residues long. The germline CDR1 and CDR2 sequences are SGHKS and YYEKEE (reference sequence). J lost 0 bases, V lost 4 bases, and 4 bases had no gene match. The CDR3 nucleotides read TGTGCCAGCAGCCCCCAGCGGGGGGGCTCCTACAATGAGCAGTTCTTC. Protein product: CASSPQRGGSYNEQFF.

In its sample, this clonotype was seen once. V usage is TRBV12-3 or TRBV12-4 and J usage is TRBJ2-7; 9 bases are a match to TRBD1. The V gene end was trimmed by 6 bases and the J gene end by 2 bases; junction bases not matched to a gene: 5. This CDR3 has 14 amino acids. DNA of the CDR3: TGTGCCAGCAGGGGGACAGGGTGGCCCTACGAGCAGTACTTC. Residues: CASRGTGWPYEQYF.

This clonotype occurred many times. The chain is built from TRBV5-6 and TRBJ1-1; TRBD1 matches 9 bases. This CDR3 is 14 amino acids long. Germline V gene lookup returns CDR1 SGHDT and CDR2 YYEEEE. Trimming removed 1 base from V and 8 bases from J; junction bases left unmatched: 6. Here the CDR3 reads CASSLRQGVGEAFF. The DNA for the CDR3 is TGTGCCAGCAGCTTGAGACAGGGGGTAGGAGAAGCTTTCTTT.

The chain recombines TRBV28 with TRBJ1-4; no clear D gene. The CDR3 consists of 13 residues. The germline V gene has CDR1 MDHEN and CDR2 SYDVKM. Trimming left V 4 bases short and J 4 bases short, with 7 bases between. The CDR3 DNA reads TGTGCCAGCAGTTACTTGTATAATGAAAAACTGTTTTTT. This gives the protein CASSYLYNEKLFF.

This chain links TRBV7-6 with TRBJ2-5; 15 bases match TRBD2. Trimming at V came to 1 base and at J to 9 bases, leaving 0 bases not matched to a gene. This CDR3 has 14 amino acids. In germline, CDR1 is SGHVS, CDR2 FNYEAQ. CDR3 DNA sequence: TGTGCCAGCAGCTTAGGGACTAGCGGGGGGGCCCAGTACTTC. Translated, it gives CASSLGTSGGAQYF.

This rearrangement joins TRBV19 to TRBJ2-1; 10 bases agree with TRBD1. The V segment lost 10 bases and the J segment 2 bases; nucleotides outside the gene matches: 2. Germline V lookup: CDR1 LNHDA, CDR2 SQIVND (reference sequence). This CDR3 is built from 13 residues. The CDR3 nucleotides are TGTGCCATCGGACAGGGGGCCTACAATGAGCAGTTCTTC. Translated, it gives CAIGQGAYNEQFF.

The chain combines TRBV7-9 with TRBJ1-3; tentative D call: TRBD1 (6 bases). V shed 5 bases and J shed 2 bases, with 16 bases lying between them. The CDR3 is 16 residues long. CDR1 and CDR2 (germline): SEHNR, FQNEAQ (reference sequence). CDR3 DNA: TGTGCCAGCAGCCATAAGTCTAGGACAGCTGGAAACACCATATATTTT. Translating gives CASSHKSRTAGNTIYF. Full variable domain (remainder filled in from reference TRBV7-9 and TRBJ1-3): DTGVSQNPRHKITKRGQNVTFRCDPISEHNRLYWYRQTLGQGPEFLTYFQNEAQLEKSRLLSDRFSAERPKGSFSTLEIQRTEQGDSAMYLCASSHKSRTAGNTIYFGEGSWLTVV.

CDR3 loop: CASSLDQGSTIQYF. The CDR3 region has the DNA TGTGCCAGCAGCTTAGATCAGGGGTCTACGATTCAGTACTTC. The genes are TRBV7-2 and TRBJ2-4; TRBD1 might be the D (6 bases). V lost 1 base to trimming and J lost 10 bases, with 14 bases between them. Germline CDR1 is SGHTA and CDR2 is FQGNSA. The CDR3 has 14 amino acids.

This clonotype was observed many times. The J gene is TRBJ2-3, the V gene TRBV5-8; TRBD1 aligns across 9 bases. This CDR3 has 15 residues. J was trimmed by 3 bases and V by 4 bases; bases with no gene match: 6. CDR1 is SGHTS, CDR2 YDEGEE, per germline. The CDR3 is CASSGQGKGTDTQYF. The CDR3 nucleotides read TGTGCCAGCAGCGGACAGGGGAAAGGGACAGATACGCAGTATTTT.